A selection of T cell receptor beta chains follows, all from one sample in a study of blood T cell repertoires in COVID-19. The data were produced by immunoSEQ multiplex PCR, yet TCRdb's version contains in-frame clones alone and is incomplete. The table includes nearly 300,000 clones, 70% to 85% detected once. Sequenced material: peripheral blood. The receptors were gathered from a human donor with COVID-19, enrolled during active disease. The donor label of this sample is uncertain. The CDR3 runs from the conserved cysteine through the conserved F or W.

V,J,CDR3
TRBV18,TRBJ1-5,CASSPPGLGSNQPQHF
TRBV7-3,TRBJ2-2,CASSLNGGQGNTGELFF
TRBV5-1,TRBJ2-2,CASSLAPGASGELFF
TRBV30,TRBJ2-3,CAWRLLQGPVQAVDTQYF
TRBV2,TRBJ1-3,CASSGPGGNTIYF
TRBV7-9,TRBJ1-2,CASSLGGNYGYTF
TRBV7-2,TRBJ1-5,CASSQTGDQPQHF
TRBV5-1,TRBJ2-1,CASSPQGLAGYNEQFF
TRBV12-3/TRBV12-4,TRBJ2-1,CASSHPGNEQFF
TRBV3-1/TRBV3-2,TRBJ2-7,CASSQDPPSASYEQYF
TRBV19,TRBJ1-6,CASRTQASSYNSPLHF
TRBV10-3,TRBJ2-7,CAISGRGAGTYEQYF
TRBV11-2,TRBJ2-2,CASSLRRDGELFF
TRBV28,TRBJ2-1,CASSLDDSLTYNEQFF
TRBV19,TRBJ1-2,CASSIDHRVGYGYTF
TRBV7-3,TRBJ2-1,CASSPTPPGTSGSNEQFF
TRBV6-5,TRBJ1-4,CASKEGALEKLFF
TRBV2,TRBJ1-5,CASSLSGPRNQPQHF
TRBV5-1,TRBJ1-2,CASSEQGGTTYGYTF
TRBV7-2,TRBJ2-6,CASPLTGGRAWGANVLTF
TRBV2,TRBJ2-1,CASSERLAGGNEQFF
TRBV9,TRBJ2-2,CASSPQDRNTGELFF
TRBV19,TRBJ2-5,CASSIAGGSRETQYF
TRBV11-2,TRBJ2-7,CASSPEVALHEQYF
TRBV7-2,TRBJ1-2,CASSLVSRNYGYTF
TRBV29-1,TRBJ2-7,CSVVNSYEQYF
TRBV7-2,TRBJ2-2,CASSAGLAETGELFF
TRBV5-1,TRBJ2-2,CASSWIPGQNTGELFF
TRBV27,TRBJ2-5,CASSSRTGVFQETQYF
TRBV16,TRBJ1-1,CASSQWAGENTEAFF
TRBV28,TRBJ1-4,CASSSQGRNEKLFF
TRBV6-2/TRBV6-3,TRBJ2-2,CASSYIRTSPNTGELFF
TRBV19,TRBJ1-6,CASSRQSSYNSPLHF
TRBV20-1,TRBJ2-1,CSASGGDEQFF
TRBV5-1,TRBJ2-1,CASSLPAPGTSGRSNEQFF
TRBV19,TRBJ1-5,CASSIEVWSGESNQPQHF
TRBV7-2,TRBJ1-5,CASTEQGLGQPQHF
TRBV28,TRBJ2-7,CASRPPLAGSYEQYF
TRBV28,TRBJ2-3,CASSLLAAGADTQYF
TRBV3-1/TRBV3-2,TRBJ2-7,CASSQRDEQYF
TRBV28,TRBJ1-6,CASHPAGSGRAPLHF